These 22 T cell receptor beta chains were sequenced from one sample in a study of shared clonotypes between healthy human individuals. Positively selected for CCR7, the CD45RO-negative cells used as naive CD8 cells excluded terminally differentiated effector memory CD45RA+ cells. Generated by immunoSEQ multiplex PCR, the TCRdb table keeps only in-frame clones and is missing some. The sample consists of 760,000 or so clones, about 97% of them appearing once. Sequenced input: naive CD8+ T cells sorted from blood. The receptors were gathered from a man aged 25-45 years in good health.

This sequence joins TRBV27 and TRBJ2-7; 7 bases align to TRBD1. Unmatched junction bases numbered 6, after V lost 0 bases and J lost 4 bases. Germline values: CDR1 MNHEY, CDR2 SMNVEV (reference sequence). The CDR3 has 15 amino acids. CDR3 bases: TGTGCCAGCAGTTTATCGGGGGACAGAAGTTACGAGCAGTACTTC. This gives the protein CASSLSGDRSYEQYF.

The chain uses TRBV28 and TRBJ2-7; TRBD2 aligns across 7 bases. V shed 2 bases and J 3 bases; nucleotides not matched to a gene: 7. The CDR3 consists of 15 residues. Germline values: CDR1 MDHEN, CDR2 SYDVKM. CDR3 nucleotides: TGTGCCAGCAGTTTAGGCGGGAGTAAAGTCTACGAGCAGTACTTC. It specifies CASSLGGSKVYEQYF. The variable domain in full, completed from reference TRBV28 and TRBJ2-7, reads DVKVTQSSRYLVKRTGEKVFLECVQDMDHENMFWYRQDPGLGLRLIYFSYDVKMKEKGDIPEGYSVSREKKERFSLILESASTNQTSMYLCASSLGGSKVYEQYFGPGTRLTVT.

J is TRBJ2-3 and V is TRBV29-1; D gene uncertain. The length of the CDR3 is 15 residues. The V end was cut by 7 bases, the J end by 2 bases, with 19 bases between. Germline values: CDR1 SQVTM, CDR2 ANQGSEA. The chain's CDR3 is CSGRDNLVPTDTQYF. CDR3 bases: TGCAGCGGCCGAGACAACCTCGTCCCCACAGATACGCAGTATTTT.

The chain employs TRBV27 and TRBJ2-7; 13 nucleotides line up with TRBD2. The germline V gene encodes CDR1 MNHEY and CDR2 SMNVEV (reference sequence). The CDR3 has 17 amino acids. V was pared by 4 bases and J by 3 bases, with 9 bases of the junction left unmatched. The CDR3 spells CASSSGLAGILNYEQYF. The CDR3 DNA sequence: TGTGCCAGCAGTTCGGGACTAGCGGGGATCCTGAACTACGAGCAGTACTTC.

The rearrangement links TRBV5-8 to TRBJ2-5; 13 positions agree with TRBD2. V lost 6 bases and J lost 4; bases outside the gene matches: 6. The CDR3 is 15 amino acids. The germline V gene encodes CDR1 SGHTS and CDR2 YDEGEE. CDR3 nucleotides: TGTGCCAGCAACCCCGGGACTAGCGGGACAGAGACCCAGTACTTC. Amino acids: CASNPGTSGTETQYF.

About this clone: Different DNA sequences within this sample yield the same CDR3. The V call is TRBV30, the J call TRBJ2-2; D is unclear. There are 12 residues in the CDR3. V lost 1 base and J lost 2, with 2 bases in between. Germline CDR1 GTSNPN, CDR2 SVGIG (reference sequence). Here the CDR3 DNA reads TGTGCCTGGAGTGGAAACACCGGGGAGCTGTTTTTT. It specifies CAWSGNTGELFF.

In DNA, the CDR3 is TGCGCCAGCAGTCGAGACCGCCAGGGACTAGTCTCCGAGCAGTACTTC. Translation: CASSRDRQGLVSEQYF. This rearrangement joins TRBV10-2 to TRBJ2-7; 8 bases match TRBD2. J gave up 6 bases and V 5 bases, and 15 bases lay outside the gene matches. CDR3 length: 16 residues. Per germline, CDR1 WSHSY and CDR2 SAAADI.

This chain uses TRBV7-2 with TRBJ2-7; TRBD1 might be the D (6 bases). The V gene lost 5 bases and the J gene lost 0 bases, with 8 bases spanning the gap. CDR3 size: 13 residues. Germline assignment: CDR1 SGHTA and CDR2 FQGNSA. The CDR3 sequence is CASSQGGSYEQYF. The DNA for the CDR3 is TGTGCCAGCAGCCAAGGGGGCTCCTACGAGCAGTACTTC.

As DNA, the CDR3 is TGTGCCAGCCGTGCCGGGGAAGGAGCCGGAGAATGGCAGTACTTC. It yields the protein CASRAGEGAGEWQYF. The rearrangement uses TRBV2 and TRBJ2-7, with a tentative D call TRBD2 (5 bases). This CDR3 spans 15 amino acids. The germline V gene encodes CDR1 SNHLY and CDR2 FYNNEI. Trimming removed 8 bases from V and 9 bases from J, with 26 bases in between.

V gene TRBV29-1 combines with J gene TRBJ2-5; D is undetermined. The ends were cut back, 1 base at V and 2 bases at J, with 14 bases in the middle. The CDR3 has 15 amino acids. Germline lookup yields CDR1 SQVTM and CDR2 ANQGSEA. DNA of the CDR3: TGCAGCGTTGAAGGGTTTCGACGGAATCAAGAGACCCAGTACTTC. Translating gives CSVEGFRRNQETQYF.

The rearrangement links TRBV30 to TRBJ2-7; 8 nucleotides match TRBD1. V lost 0 bases and J lost 6; bases outside the gene matches: 13. Germline values: CDR1 GTSNPN, CDR2 SVGIG (reference sequence). This CDR3 is built from 16 residues. This CDR3 is CAWSVGGQELLGEQYF. The CDR3 region has the DNA TGTGCCTGGAGTGTCGGGGGACAGGAACTACTGGGCGAGCAGTACTTC.

The chain employs TRBV19 and TRBJ2-2, with D maybe TRBD2 (5 bases). CDR3 length equals 15 residues. The V end lost 5 bases, the J end lost 6 bases, and 16 bases lay between the germline ends. CDR1 and CDR2 from the germline V gene are LNHDA and SQIVND (reference sequence). This chain's CDR3 is CASSSLGVFSGELFF. CDR3 coding DNA: TGTGCCAGTAGTTCCCTCGGGGTATTTTCCGGGGAGCTGTTTTTT. The complete variable domain, with remaining parts taken from reference TRBV19 and TRBJ2-2, reads DGGITQSPKYLFRKEGQNVTLSCEQNLNHDAMYWYRQDPGQGLRLIYYSQIVNDFQKGDIAEGYSVSREKKESFPLTVTSAQKNPTAFYLCASSSLGVFSGELFFGEGSRLTVL.

The chain combines TRBV7-9 with TRBJ2-5; D call uncertain. This CDR3 region has 14 residues. The V gene lost 5 bases and the J gene lost 4 bases, with 14 bases spanning the gap. The germline CDR1 and CDR2 sequences are SEHNR and FQNEAQ (reference sequence). CDR3 DNA: TGTGCCAGCAGCCCACCGGTTTCGCGAGAGACCCAGTACTTC. Amino acid sequence: CASSPPVSRETQYF.

The genes are TRBV19 and TRBJ2-4, with D perhaps matching TRBD1 (6 bases). CDR3 length equals 15 residues. Germline CDR1 LNHDA, CDR2 SQIVND (reference sequence). Trimming removed 3 bases from V and 4 bases from J, with 13 bases in between. CDR3 sequence reads: CASSIARGSKNIQYF. CDR3 nucleotides: TGTGCCAGTAGTATCGCTAGGGGGTCTAAAAACATTCAGTACTTC.

V gene TRBV11-2 combines with J gene TRBJ2-6, with D maybe TRBD2 (5 bases). This CDR3 region has 17 residues. Trimming cost V 5 bases and J 0 bases, with 14 bases left between them. CDR1 SGHAT and CDR2 FQNNGV come from the germline V gene. The CDR3 DNA follows: TGTGCCAGCAGCCTCACGGACTTTTTCTCTGGGGCCAACGTCCTGACTTTC. This gives the protein CASSLTDFFSGANVLTF.

The chain joins TRBV4-3 to TRBJ1-5; D gene ambiguous. This CDR3 is built from 13 residues. Trimming removed 0 bases from V and 5 bases from J, with 5 bases in between. The germline CDR1 and CDR2 sequences are LGHNA and YSLEER. CDR3 nucleotide sequence: TGCGCCAGCAGCCAAGACATCTATCAGCCCCAGCATTTT. It yields the protein CASSQDIYQPQHF.

The V call is TRBV27, the J call TRBJ2-1; 9 bases fit TRBD2. This CDR3 has 19 amino acids. After removal of 2 bases from V and 8 bases from J, the junction contained 19 bases not matched to a gene. Germline V gene data show CDR1 as MNHEY and CDR2 as SMNVEV (reference sequence). The CDR3 region is CASSLPPGLAGTKRDEQFF. In DNA, the CDR3 is TGTGCCAGCAGTTTACCCCCCGGGCTAGCGGGAACCAAGAGGGATGAGCAGTTCTTC.

This sequence joins TRBV7-8 and TRBJ1-5; no definite D call. The CDR3 extends over 12 amino acids. V was pared by 5 bases and J by 5 bases, with 7 bases between. Germline V gene sequence: CDR1 SGHVS, CDR2 FQNEAQ. CDR3 DNA: TGTGCCAGCAGCGAGTTGGATCAGCCCCAGCATTTT. Translating gives CASSELDQPQHF.

With regard to this clone: A junction end diverges from the germline sequence, so it may reflect a read error. V is TRBV30 and J is TRBJ2-7; a weak D match, TRBD1 (5 bases). From germline, CDR1 is GTSNPN and CDR2 SVGIG (reference sequence). CDR3 length: 13 amino acids. CDR3 coding DNA: TGTGCCTGGAGTGTACAAACAGGTGACGATCAGTACTTC. The encoded protein is CAWSVQTGDDQYF.

The chain uses TRBV2 and TRBJ1-1, with TRBD1 matching 8 bases. Trimming removed 6 bases from V and 1 base from J; junction bases left unmatched: 7. Germline CDR1 and CDR2: SNHLY and FYNNEI. There are 15 residues in the CDR3. The CDR3 is CASRVDRAGNTEAFF. CDR3 in DNA: TGTGCCAGCAGAGTGGACAGGGCGGGGAACACTGAAGCTTTCTTT.

The V and J genes are TRBV27 and TRBJ2-7, with D perhaps matching TRBD1 (6 bases). V was clipped by 3 bases and J by 4 bases, with 22 bases between them. CDR3 length: 17 residues. The V gene's germline CDR1 is MNHEY and CDR2 SMNVEV (reference sequence). The CDR3 protein is CASSFWGPTGKKYEQYF. CDR3 nucleotides: TGTGCCAGCAGTTTCTGGGGGCCTACGGGAAAAAAATACGAGCAGTACTTC.

The J gene is TRBJ2-7, the V gene TRBV7-6; TRBD2 matches at 10 bases. The CDR3 spans 19 residues. J was trimmed by 6 bases and V by 1 base; bases with no gene match: 18. In germline, CDR1 is SGHVS, CDR2 FNYEAQ. This CDR3 reads CASSLVLSENLAGVGEQYF. For the CDR3, the DNA is TGTGCCAGCAGCTTAGTCCTTTCTGAGAATCTAGCGGGAGTGGGCGAGCAGTACTTC.